A selection of T cell receptor beta chains follows, all from one sample in a study of blood T cell repertoires in COVID-19. TCRdb's table, derived via immunoSEQ multiplex PCR, lists solely in-frame clones and lacks some. The table shows tens of thousands of clones, with 65% to 80% occurring only once. The sample taken for sequencing was peripheral blood. Receptors were obtained from a human donor in a cohort sampled during active COVID-19. Each CDR3 is given with its conserved first and last residue. The order of the fields is clone size, V gene, D gene, J gene, CDR3 protein, CDR3 DNA. D genes are given only for firm matches. Rows may omit the clone size; those that give it use once, few, many or a size class.

abundance: -; v_gene: TRBV5-5; d_gene: -; j_gene: TRBJ1-5; CDR3aa: CASSLYSGLQPQHF; CDR3nt: TGTGCCAGCAGCTTGTATTCGGGTTTACAGCCCCAGCATTTT
abundance: -; v_gene: TRBV7-2; d_gene: -; j_gene: TRBJ2-1; CDR3aa: CASSTREHNEQFF; CDR3nt: TGTGCCAGCAGCACCAGGGAACACAATGAGCAGTTCTTC
abundance: -; v_gene: TRBV30; d_gene: -; j_gene: TRBJ1-3; CDR3aa: CAWSSTSNWAGNTIYF; CDR3nt: TGTGCCTGGAGTTCGACCTCCAATTGGGCCGGAAACACCATATATTTT
abundance: -; v_gene: TRBV14; d_gene: -; j_gene: TRBJ1-6; CDR3aa: CASSWAGMGSPLHF; CDR3nt: TGTGCCAGCAGCTGGGCAGGGATGGGATCACCCCTCCACTTT
abundance: -; v_gene: TRBV6-5; d_gene: -; j_gene: TRBJ1-5; CDR3aa: CASRQVNNQPQHF; CDR3nt: TGTGCCAGCAGACAGGTGAACAATCAGCCCCAGCATTTT
abundance: once; v_gene: TRBV11-2; d_gene: -; j_gene: TRBJ2-1; CDR3aa: CASSLGGGNEQFF; CDR3nt: TGTGCCAGCAGCTTAGGTGGAGGCAATGAGCAGTTCTTC
abundance: -; v_gene: TRBV9; d_gene: TRBD2; j_gene: TRBJ2-3; CDR3aa: CASSEAGYSTDTQYF; CDR3nt: TGTGCCAGCAGCGAAGCGGGGTACAGCACAGATACGCAGTATTTT
abundance: -; v_gene: TRBV7-2; d_gene: TRBD2; j_gene: TRBJ2-3; CDR3aa: CASSLGGLATDTQYF; CDR3nt: TGTGCCAGCAGCTTAGGAGGACTAGCCACAGATACGCAGTATTTT
abundance: -; v_gene: TRBV29-1; d_gene: TRBD1; j_gene: TRBJ2-2; CDR3aa: CSVGTGSNTGELFF; CDR3nt: TGCAGCGTGGGGACAGGGAGCAACACCGGGGAGCTGTTTTTT
abundance: few; v_gene: TRBV27; d_gene: -; j_gene: TRBJ2-7; CDR3aa: CASSFGQGSEQYF; CDR3nt: TGTGCCAGCAGTTTTGGCCAGGGGTCCGAGCAGTACTTC
abundance: -; v_gene: TRBV6-2/TRBV6-3; d_gene: -; j_gene: TRBJ2-1; CDR3aa: CASSYGAGFTYNEQFF; CDR3nt: TGTGCCAGCAGTTACGGGGCGGGGTTCACCTACAATGAGCAGTTCTTC
abundance: -; v_gene: TRBV5-1; d_gene: TRBD2; j_gene: TRBJ2-3; CDR3aa: CASSPGLAGADTQYF; CDR3nt: TGCGCCAGCAGCCCAGGACTAGCGGGGGCAGATACGCAGTATTTT
abundance: -; v_gene: TRBV5-4; d_gene: -; j_gene: TRBJ2-2; CDR3aa: CASSPRGFTGELFF; CDR3nt: TGTGCCAGCAGCCCCAGGGGTTTCACCGGGGAGCTGTTTTTT
abundance: -; v_gene: TRBV7-9; d_gene: -; j_gene: TRBJ2-2; CDR3aa: CASSLTSTNTGELFF; CDR3nt: TGTGCCAGCAGCCTGACAAGTACGAACACCGGGGAGCTGTTTTTT
abundance: -; v_gene: TRBV13; d_gene: TRBD1; j_gene: TRBJ2-7; CDR3aa: CASSLKRQGGFEQYF; CDR3nt: TGTGCCAGCAGCCTAAAACGACAGGGGGGGTTCGAGCAGTACTTC
abundance: -; v_gene: TRBV2; d_gene: -; j_gene: TRBJ1-5; CDR3aa: CASSDPYSNQPQHF; CDR3nt: TGTGCCAGCAGTGACCCCTATAGCAATCAGCCCCAGCATTTT
abundance: medium-sized; v_gene: TRBV9; d_gene: TRBD1; j_gene: TRBJ1-5; CDR3aa: CASSVGTGGGQPQHF; CDR3nt: TGTGCCAGCAGCGTAGGGACAGGGGGCGGTCAGCCCCAGCATTTT
abundance: -; v_gene: TRBV2; d_gene: -; j_gene: TRBJ1-6; CDR3aa: CASMAIGGDSPLHF; CDR3nt: TGTGCCAGCATGGCTATAGGGGGGGATTCACCCCTCCACTTT
abundance: -; v_gene: TRBV28; d_gene: TRBD1; j_gene: TRBJ1-3; CDR3aa: CASSVHPGGQGSGNTIYF; CDR3nt: TGTGCCAGCAGTGTGCACCCCGGGGGACAGGGCTCTGGAAACACCATATATTTT
abundance: -; v_gene: TRBV19; d_gene: -; j_gene: TRBJ1-2; CDR3aa: CASRPGQLNYGYTF; CDR3nt: TGTGCCAGTAGGCCGGGACAACTCAACTATGGCTACACCTTC
abundance: medium-sized; v_gene: TRBV20-1; d_gene: -; j_gene: TRBJ1-1; CDR3aa: CSARGATEAFF; CDR3nt: TGCAGTGCTAGAGGGGCCACTGAAGCTTTCTTT
abundance: few; v_gene: TRBV4-2; d_gene: -; j_gene: TRBJ2-4; CDR3aa: CASSKPGGELAIQYF; CDR3nt: TGTGCCAGCAGCAAGCCCGGGGGAGAGTTGGCCATTCAGTACTTC
abundance: once; v_gene: TRBV19; d_gene: -; j_gene: TRBJ2-5; CDR3aa: CASSTIIGIDVGTQYF; CDR3nt: TGTGCCAGTAGTACAATCATCGGGATAGATGTTGGGACCCAGTACTTC
abundance: few; v_gene: TRBV19; d_gene: -; j_gene: TRBJ1-4; CDR3aa: CASRTNNDREKLFF; CDR3nt: TGTGCCAGTAGGACAAATAACGATCGTGAAAAACTGTTTTTT
abundance: -; v_gene: TRBV11-2; d_gene: -; j_gene: TRBJ2-1; CDR3aa: CASSLEDYPRYNEQFF; CDR3nt: TGTGCCAGCAGCCTCGAGGACTACCCGCGATACAATGAGCAGTTCTTC
abundance: -; v_gene: TRBV6-5; d_gene: TRBD2; j_gene: TRBJ2-7; CDR3aa: CASRQPGGYEQYF; CDR3nt: TGTGCCAGCAGGCAACCGGGGGGATACGAGCAGTACTTC
abundance: -; v_gene: TRBV2; d_gene: TRBD1; j_gene: TRBJ2-1; CDR3aa: CASSRDRGIYNEQFF; CDR3nt: TGTGCCAGCAGTCGCGACAGGGGAATCTACAATGAGCAGTTCTTC
abundance: few; v_gene: TRBV6-5; d_gene: -; j_gene: TRBJ1-1; CDR3aa: CASRIQGGNTEAFF; CDR3nt: TGTGCCAGCAGGATACAGGGCGGGAACACTGAAGCTTTCTTT
abundance: -; v_gene: TRBV5-4; d_gene: TRBD2; j_gene: TRBJ2-4; CDR3aa: CASSLAGGDRIQYF; CDR3nt: TGTGCCAGCAGCTTGGCCGGGGGGGACCGGATTCAGTACTTC
abundance: -; v_gene: TRBV7-9; d_gene: TRBD1; j_gene: TRBJ1-2; CDR3aa: CASSQVGQGAGGYTF; CDR3nt: TGTGCCAGCAGCCAAGTGGGACAGGGGGCGGGTGGCTACACCTTC
abundance: -; v_gene: TRBV27; d_gene: TRBD2; j_gene: TRBJ2-2; CDR3aa: CASSFGRLAGSGTGELFF; CDR3nt: TGTGCCAGCAGTTTTGGGAGACTAGCGGGGTCGGGCACCGGGGAGCTGTTTTTT